This T cell receptor (beta chain) originates from a study of human T cells and chemical hapten exposure. Regarding the study as a whole: There was no change with DPC sensitization in TCRs above 1 in 1000 frequency.

CDR3 length: 16 amino acids. CDR1 is LGHDT, CDR2 YNNKEL, per germline (reference sequence). About this clonotype: Antigen: not known. A junction boundary mismatches the germline segment, possibly from a read error.

The study used a library that attached unique molecular identifiers to individual cDNA molecules. Methods used by the authors: Sampled TCR counts reached a median of roughly 90,000 per sample, with values ranging from about 20,000 to 750,000. TCRdb reprocessed the 5' RACE reads via MiXCR and lists one record per CDR3 protein. The V and J calls follow TCRdb's processing rather than the paper's. This repertoire shows some 150,000 distinct CDR3 sequences, around 4.4% found once; its top ten account for around 1.4%. Total RNA came from unfractionated whole blood. V is TRBV3-1 and J is TRBJ2-2; D is undetermined. The source is a female donor in good health. The CDR3 region is CASGQVAQTNTGELFF. The CDR3 region has the DNA TGTGCCAGCGGCCAAGTCGCTCAGACGAACACCGGGGAGCTGTTTTTT.